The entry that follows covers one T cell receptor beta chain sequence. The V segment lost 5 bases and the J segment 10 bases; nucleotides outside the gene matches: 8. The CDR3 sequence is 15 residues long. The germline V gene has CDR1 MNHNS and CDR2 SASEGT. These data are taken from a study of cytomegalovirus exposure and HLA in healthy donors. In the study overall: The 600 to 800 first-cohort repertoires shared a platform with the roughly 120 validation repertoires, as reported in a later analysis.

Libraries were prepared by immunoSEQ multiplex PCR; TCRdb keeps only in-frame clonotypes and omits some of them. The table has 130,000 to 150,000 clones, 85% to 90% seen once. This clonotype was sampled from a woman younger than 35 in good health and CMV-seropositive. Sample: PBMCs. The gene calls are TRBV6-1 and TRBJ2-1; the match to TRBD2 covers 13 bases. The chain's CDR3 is CASSPRTSGSWEQFF. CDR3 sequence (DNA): TGTGCCAGCAGTCCACGGACTAGCGGGAGCTGGGAGCAGTTCTTC.